This T cell receptor (beta chain) originates from a study of T cell responses to AZD1222 COVID-19 vaccine. On this clone: Antigen specificity is unknown.

Assay: immunoSEQ multiplex PCR; the TCRdb copy retains only in-frame clones and omits some. Here the sample spans around 100,000 clones, around 88% being singletons. Germline V gives CDR1 MNHNY, CDR2 SVGAGI (reference sequence). Trimming removed 6 bases from V and 7 bases from J, with 19 bases in between. The CDR3 spans 16 residues. Study-wide results and limits: Two doses of AZD1222 preceded a rise in Spike-specific TCR breadth and depth. The donor cohort was predominantly white British with a female majority, and clonal diversity may have been underestimated. It was only after the peak T cell response that any repertoires were sampled. Just six or seven AZD1222 recipients tested seropositive at baseline.

This material consisted of peripheral blood, taken 28 days after the second AZD1222 dose. The rearrangement links TRBV6-6 to TRBJ1-6, with D possibly being TRBD1 (5 bases). This sequence was found in an adult who received the AZD1222 COVID-19 vaccine. CDR3 sequence reads: CASSTSPGAVNSPLHF. The CDR3 DNA follows: TGTGCCAGCAGCACCTCACCTGGGGCAGTAAATTCACCCCTCCACTTT.